Each of the 12 T cell receptor beta chains below was sequenced from the same sample in a study of immune characterization of retroperitoneal liposarcoma. TCRdb analysed the PCR reads with MiXCR anew, one entry per CDR3 protein. The repertoire holds approximately 9,500 distinct CDR3 sequences, more than 25% seen once, with 8.2% in the top ten. The specimen was tumor tissue. Receptors were obtained from a male donor with retroperitoneal liposarcoma.

A few counts support this clonotype. The chain joins TRBV6-6 to TRBJ1-3; 10 bases map to TRBD1. Per germline, CDR1 MNHNY and CDR2 SVGAGI (reference sequence). V gave up 2 bases and J gave up 7 bases; unmatched junction bases: 29. This CDR3 has 23 residues. The CDR3 DNA follows: TGTGCCAGCAGTTACGGGGTTATATATTCGGGACAGGGGAAAGGTGCAGAGTGGAACACCATATATTTT. Amino acid sequence: CASSYGVIYSGQGKGAEWNTIYF.

This clonotype has more than one count but fewer than ten. The chain has TRBV7-2 and TRBJ1-5; no clear D. Germline V CDR1 and CDR2: SGHTA, FQGNSA. The V and J ends lost 4 bases and 5 bases respectively, with 15 bases between them. The CDR3 runs to 15 residues. CDR3: CASSSMGGEDQPQHF. The CDR3 nucleotides read TGTGCCAGCAGCTCAATGGGTGGGGAAGATCAGCCCCAGCATTTT.

In regard to this clonotype: It may be a read error: a sequence one base away is much more abundant. The CDR3 loop is CASSDMTSAKNIQFF. In DNA, the CDR3 is TGTGCCAGCAGTGATATGACTTCAGCCAAAAACATTCAGTTCTTC. The V and J genes are TRBV6-1 and TRBJ2-1, with D uncertain. The germline V gene has CDR1 MNHNS and CDR2 SASEGT. Trimming removed 3 bases at V and 13 bases at J, with 22 bases between. The CDR3 runs to 15 residues.

This clonotype showed up many times. V is TRBV6-1 and J is TRBJ2-2; no reliable D call. V was pared by 5 bases and J by 7 bases, with 20 bases between. The CDR3 contains 16 residues. CDR1 and CDR2 from the germline V gene are MNHNS and SASEGT. CDR3 DNA: TGTGCCAGCAGTTCCGTCTCCACGATAGGAATCGGGGAGCTGTTTTTT. It specifies CASSSVSTIGIGELFF.

The V gene is TRBV6-1, the J gene TRBJ2-7, with D tentatively TRBD1 (6 bases). CDR3 length equals 12 residues. Germline CDR1 reads MNHNS; CDR2 reads SASEGT. V shed 6 bases and J shed 4 bases, with 10 bases lying between them. The DNA for the CDR3 is TGTGCCAGCAGGTCACAGGGTTACGAGCAGTACTTC. Translation gives CASRSQGYEQYF.

In this sample, this clonotype turned up a few times. This chain joins TRBV12-3 or TRBV12-4 and TRBJ2-1; 7 nucleotides align to TRBD2. The J call may be mistaken, given a closer DNA end match to TRBJ2-7. The CDR3 is 16 amino acids. The CDR3 DNA reads TGTGCCAGCAGTTTTATCCTAGCGGCTTCCTACAATGAGCAGTACTTC. Translation gives CASSFILAASYNEQYF.

About this clonotype itself: Relative to the germline gene, one junction end is altered; a read error may explain this. V usage is TRBV6-1 and J usage is TRBJ2-4, with 9 bases matching TRBD1. The J call may be wrong; the DNA end is better matched by TRBJ2-1. The germline CDR1 and CDR2 sequences are MNHNS and SASEGT. This CDR3 is 14 amino acids long. As DNA, the CDR3 is TGTGCCAGCAGAGAAGACAGGGGGGGGTACGAGCAGTTCTTC. Protein: CASREDRGGYEQFF.

The chain carries TRBV6-1 and TRBJ1-2; D unclear. V lost 5 bases to trimming and J lost 8 bases, with 15 bases between them. Germline CDR1 and CDR2: MNHNS and SASEGT. This CDR3 has 13 residues. CDR3 loop: CASSLGWALGYTF. The CDR3 nucleotides read TGTGCCAGCAGTTTAGGCTGGGCGTTGGGCTACACCTTC.

This rearrangement joins TRBV7-2 to TRBJ1-1, with D unclear. V gave up 7 bases and J gave up 3 bases, with 6 bases separating them. Looked up from germline, CDR1 is SGHTA and CDR2 is FQGNSA. CDR3 length: 11 residues. CDR3 DNA sequence: TGTGCCAGCACCCTGGACACTGAAGCTTTCTTT. Translated: CASTLDTEAFF.

The chain has TRBV7-2 and TRBJ2-2; D is uncertain. Between the trimmed V and J ends, which lost 1 base and 6 bases, there was a span of 6 bases. Looked up from germline, CDR1 is SGHTA and CDR2 is FQGNSA. CDR3 length equals 13 residues. CDR3 bases: TGTGCCAGCAGCTTAGGTCCGGCCGGGGAGCTGTTTTTT. This codes for CASSLGPAGELFF.

This clonotype is judged medium-sized. The V gene is TRBV7-2, the J gene TRBJ2-3; TRBD2 is a possible D gene (5 bases). V was cut by 5 bases and J by 4 bases, with 16 bases left in between. This CDR3 is built from 15 residues. Germline lookup yields CDR1 SGHTA and CDR2 FQGNSA. The CDR3 nucleotides read TGTGCCAGCAGCGTAGGGAGTGGGTTTGCAGATACGCAGTATTTT. Amino acid sequence: CASSVGSGFADTQYF.

This clonotype was counted between two and nine times. The rearrangement uses TRBV6-1 and TRBJ2-3; D is unresolved. The CDR3 covers 15 residues. Germline CDR1 is MNHNS and CDR2 is SASEGT. Trimming took off 0 bases at V and 4 bases at J, with 11 bases between the two ends. Here the CDR3 reads CASSEAVWNPDTQYF. For the CDR3, the DNA is TGTGCCAGCAGTGAAGCGGTATGGAATCCAGATACGCAGTATTTT.